A selection of T cell receptor beta chains follows, all from one sample in a study of beta chain features in type 1 diabetes. Assay: immunoSEQ multiplex PCR; the TCRdb copy retains only in-frame clones and omits some. The sample records nearly 250,000 clones, about 63% being singletons. Material: naive CD4+ T cells from blood. The receptors derive from a man aged 25-45 years in good health. Each CDR3 is given with its conserved first and last residue. Fields, in order: CDR3 length, D gene, J gene, clone size, V gene, CDR3 protein, CDR3 DNA. The D gene is left open where the match is weak. Some rows mark clone size as missing; the rest say once, few, many or name a class of expanded clone.

>11|-|TRBJ1-6|-|TRBV7-9
CASSPNSPLHF
TGTGCCAGCAGTCCTAATTCACCCCTCCACTTT
>14|-|TRBJ2-2|few|TRBV19
CASSPGWATGELFF
TGTGCCAGTAGTCCTGGATGGGCCACCGGGGAGCTGTTTTTT
>14|-|TRBJ2-3|few|TRBV11-2
CASSLVAFTDTQYF
TGTGCCAGCAGCTTAGTAGCTTTTACAGATACGCAGTATTTT
>15|TRBD2|TRBJ2-3|few|TRBV29-1
CSVESTSGKGDTQYF
TGCAGCGTTGAGAGTACTAGCGGGAAAGGAGATACGCAGTATTTT
>15|-|TRBJ2-5|-|TRBV15
CATSRGAGEQETQYF
TGTGCCACCAGCAGAGGGGCAGGGGAGCAAGAGACCCAGTACTTC
>13|-|TRBJ2-3|-|TRBV29-1
CSVGRLLVDTQYF
TGCAGCGTTGGGCGTCTCTTGGTAGATACGCAGTATTTT
>14|-|TRBJ1-5|-|TRBV18
CASSPADSNQPQHF
TGTGCCAGCTCACCAGCAGATAGCAATCAGCCCCAGCATTTT
>16|TRBD2|TRBJ2-2|once|TRBV7-2
CASSSLTSGRAGELFF
TGTGCCAGCAGCTCATTGACTAGCGGGAGGGCCGGGGAGCTGTTTTTT
>18|TRBD2|TRBJ2-5|-|TRBV7-2
CASSPTASGTSSQETQYF
TGTGCCAGCAGTCCTACTGCCTCCGGGACTAGCAGTCAAGAGACCCAGTACTTC
>11|-|TRBJ2-5|-|TRBV20-1
CSASLEETQYF
TGCAGTGCTTCCTTAGAAGAGACCCAGTACTTC
>13|-|TRBJ2-1|-|TRBV18
CASSLRDGNEQFF
TGTGCCAGCTCACTTCGGGACGGGAATGAGCAGTTCTTC
>12|-|TRBJ2-7|once|TRBV7-2
CASSLVPLEQYF
TGTGCCAGCAGCTTAGTCCCACTCGAGCAGTACTTC
>15|-|TRBJ2-3|-|TRBV7-2
CASSSQAVSTDTQYF
TGTGCCAGCAGCTCCCAAGCGGTCAGCACAGATACGCAGTATTTT
>13|-|TRBJ2-5|-|TRBV7-2
CASSPPGVETQYF
TGTGCCAGCAGCCCCCCAGGAGTGGAGACCCAGTACTTC
>14|-|TRBJ2-2|few|TRBV25-1
CASSRLANSGELFF
TGTGCCAGCAGTCGGCTAGCCAACTCCGGGGAGCTGTTTTTT
>14|-|TRBJ1-1|-|TRBV29-1
CSVEDLGMNTEAFF
TGCAGCGTTGAAGATTTAGGGATGAACACTGAAGCTTTCTTT
>15|TRBD2|TRBJ2-1|-|TRBV15
CATSRTSGRIDEQFF
TGTGCCACCAGCAGGACTAGCGGGAGGATCGATGAGCAGTTCTTC
>14|-|TRBJ2-3|once|TRBV10-3
CAISEMARADTQYF
TGTGCCATCAGTGAGATGGCGCGGGCAGATACGCAGTATTTT
>15|-|TRBJ2-6|few|TRBV9
CASSVGHSGANVLTF
TGTGCCAGCAGCGTAGGTCACTCTGGGGCCAACGTCCTGACTTTC
>11|-|TRBJ2-5|few|TRBV20-1
CSARDVEAQYF
TGCAGTGCTAGAGATGTTGAGGCCCAGTACTTC
>15|TRBD2|TRBJ2-1|-|TRBV30
CAWSVRAGGGSEQFF
TGTGCCTGGAGTGTCCGAGCGGGAGGTGGTAGTGAGCAGTTCTTC
>13|-|TRBJ2-5|-|TRBV30
CAWNPTIRETQYF
TGTGCCTGGAACCCGACAATCAGGGAGACCCAGTACTTC
>12|-|TRBJ2-4|few|TRBV28
CASSLRQNIQYF
TGTGCCAGCAGTTTGCGGCAAAACATTCAGTACTTC
>13|TRBD2|TRBJ2-1|-|TRBV4-3
CASSHVAGEEQFF
TGCGCCAGCAGCCACGTAGCGGGAGAGGAGCAGTTCTTC
>16|TRBD1|TRBJ2-7|-|TRBV30
CAWSKARTGKIYEQYF
TGTGCCTGGAGTAAAGCGCGGACAGGGAAGATCTACGAGCAGTACTTC
>13|-|TRBJ2-5|-|TRBV25-1
CASSEGERGTQYF
TGTGCCAGCAGTGAAGGAGAGAGGGGGACCCAGTACTTC
>15|TRBD1|TRBJ2-7|once|TRBV5-4
CASSPQQGVNYEQYF
TGTGCCAGCAGCCCCCAGCAGGGGGTGAATTACGAGCAGTACTTC
>12|-|TRBJ2-1|-|TRBV14
CAIPPGGHQQFF
TGTGCCATCCCCCCCGGTGGGCATCAGCAGTTCTTC
>14|-|TRBJ2-7|-|TRBV13
CASSLVGQGSEQYF
TGTGCCAGCAGCTTAGTAGGGCAGGGTAGCGAGCAGTACTTC
>15|-|TRBJ2-3|-|TRBV30
CAWISGTYSTDTQYF
TGTGCCTGGATCTCAGGGACTTATAGCACAGATACGCAGTATTTT
>13|-|TRBJ1-1|-|TRBV9
CASSASPNTEAFF
TGTGCCAGCAGCGCCTCACCGAACACTGAAGCTTTCTTT
>11|-|TRBJ2-5|-|TRBV20-1
CDFSEKETQYF
TGCGACTTCTCGGAAAAAGAGACCCAGTACTTC
>14|TRBD1|TRBJ1-2|-|TRBV6-5
CASSYSDRVEGYTF
TGTGCCAGCAGTTACTCGGACAGGGTTGAGGGCTACACCTTC
>15|TRBD2|TRBJ2-3|-|TRBV30
CAWSSRRLATDTQYF
TGTGCCTGGAGCTCCCGGAGACTAGCCACAGATACGCAGTATTTT
>15|-|TRBJ2-3|-|TRBV6-1
CASSEGGDRTDTQYF
TGTGCCAGCAGTGAAGGAGGGGACCGCACAGATACGCAGTATTTT
>12|-|TRBJ1-2|-|TRBV30
CAWRRPADGYTF
TGTGCCTGGAGGCGTCCCGCCGATGGCTACACCTTC
>15|TRBD2|TRBJ2-5|few|TRBV29-1
CSVEKRTSGEETQYF
TGCAGCGTTGAGAAAAGGACTAGCGGGGAAGAGACCCAGTACTTC
>14|TRBD1|TRBJ2-3|-|TRBV29-1
CSAHRGINTDTQYF
TGCAGCGCGCACAGGGGGATCAACACAGATACGCAGTATTTT
>15|-|TRBJ2-3|once|TRBV25-1
CASSGQGGGTDTQYF
TGTGCCAGCAGTGGTCAGGGGGGTGGAACAGATACGCAGTATTTT
>14|TRBD2|TRBJ2-7|few|TRBV11-2
CASSFEGGTYEQYF
TGTGCCAGCAGCTTCGAGGGAGGGACCTACGAGCAGTACTTC
>14|-|TRBJ1-1|-|TRBV15
CATSRATANTEAFF
TGTGCCACCAGCAGAGCGACAGCGAACACTGAAGCTTTCTTT
>15|TRBD1|TRBJ1-1|-|TRBV29-1
CSVVGTGGAGTEAFF
TGCAGCGTTGTTGGGACAGGGGGCGCCGGGACTGAAGCTTTCTTT
>15|TRBD1|TRBJ1-5|-|TRBV6-1
CASSDRTGGYQPQHF
TGTGCCAGCAGTGACCGGACAGGGGGCTATCAGCCCCAGCATTTT
>15|TRBD2|TRBJ2-7|-|TRBV27
CASSLLAGGSYEQYF
TGTGCCAGCAGTCTACTAGCGGGAGGCTCCTACGAGCAGTACTTC
>12|-|TRBJ2-4|-|TRBV11-2
CASSPSGNIQYF
TGTGCCAGCAGCCCGTCTGGGAACATTCAGTACTTC
>12|-|TRBJ2-3|-|TRBV28
CASTESTDTQYF
TGTGCCAGCACTGAAAGCACAGATACGCAGTATTTT
>15|TRBD2|TRBJ2-7|few|TRBV29-1
CSVENPSGGPYEQYF
TGCAGCGTTGAAAACCCTAGCGGGGGCCCCTACGAGCAGTACTTC
>12|-|TRBJ2-3|-|TRBV30
CAWSSSGGTQYF
TGTGCCTGGAGTTCCTCGGGCGGAACGCAGTATTTT